These T cell receptor beta chains were read from a single sample in a study of shared clonotypes between healthy human individuals. Clones were read by immunoSEQ multiplex PCR, and TCRdb kept only the in-frame ones, dropping some. The sample carries hundreds of thousands of clones, about 91% recorded once. Source material: naive CD8+ T cells sorted from blood. The source of these receptors is a man in his thirties or forties in good health. CDR3s include the opening cysteine and the closing phenylalanine or tryptophan. The D gene is left open where the match is weak. A clone size is listed for some rows: how often the clone was seen (once, few, many), or a class if it is expanded.

cdr3_nt: TGTGCCATCCAGAGGACAGGGGTTACCGAGCAGTACTTC; cdr3_aa: CAIQRTGVTEQYF; v_call: TRBV12-2; d_call: .; j_call: TRBJ2-7; clone_size: .
cdr3_nt: TGCGCCAGCAGCCCCCGGACAGGGGGGTCTTCCGAGCAGTACTTC; cdr3_aa: CASSPRTGGSSEQYF; v_call: TRBV5-1; d_call: TRBD1; j_call: TRBJ2-7; clone_size: .
cdr3_nt: TGCGCCAGCAGCCCGTGGACAGGGTACAATGAGCAGTTCTTC; cdr3_aa: CASSPWTGYNEQFF; v_call: TRBV5-1; d_call: TRBD1; j_call: TRBJ2-1; clone_size: .
cdr3_nt: TGTGCCAGCACAGCAGGGGCCAACGTCCTGACTTTC; cdr3_aa: CASTAGANVLTF; v_call: TRBV19; d_call: .; j_call: TRBJ2-6; clone_size: .
cdr3_nt: TGTGCCAGCAGTAGGGGGACAGGGCACACTGAAGCTTTCTTT; cdr3_aa: CASSRGTGHTEAFF; v_call: TRBV27; d_call: TRBD1; j_call: TRBJ1-1; clone_size: .
cdr3_nt: TGTGCCAGCAGTTTACGGGCCCGTTACCTAGATGAGCAGTTCTTC; cdr3_aa: CASSLRARYLDEQFF; v_call: TRBV28; d_call: .; j_call: TRBJ2-1; clone_size: .
cdr3_nt: TGTGCCAGCAGCTCACACAGGAGTAGTCAGCCCCAGCATTTT; cdr3_aa: CASSSHRSSQPQHF; v_call: TRBV7-2; d_call: .; j_call: TRBJ1-5; clone_size: .
cdr3_nt: TGTGCCAGCGCCGGTTCGGGGTCTACCTACAATGAGCAGTTCTTC; cdr3_aa: CASAGSGSTYNEQFF; v_call: TRBV7-3; d_call: .; j_call: TRBJ2-1; clone_size: .
cdr3_nt: TGCGCCAGCAGCCAAGATGTCAGGGTGGTTGCCACTGAAGCTTTCTTT; cdr3_aa: CASSQDVRVVATEAFF; v_call: TRBV4-1; d_call: .; j_call: TRBJ1-1; clone_size: .
cdr3_nt: TGTGCCAGCAGCGTCTCTTGGGGATCTGGAAACACCATATATTTT; cdr3_aa: CASSVSWGSGNTIYF; v_call: TRBV9; d_call: .; j_call: TRBJ1-3; clone_size: .
cdr3_nt: TGTGCCAGCAGCTTGGTGGAGGGATCCTACGAGCAGTACTTC; cdr3_aa: CASSLVEGSYEQYF; v_call: TRBV5-5; d_call: .; j_call: TRBJ2-7; clone_size: .
cdr3_nt: TGTGCCAGCAGTTACGGTGAAGGAGGAGATGGCTACACCTTC; cdr3_aa: CASSYGEGGDGYTF; v_call: TRBV6-5; d_call: .; j_call: TRBJ1-2; clone_size: .
cdr3_nt: TGTGCCAGCAGCTTAGAGTGGGGACGACAAGAGACCCAGTACTTC; cdr3_aa: CASSLEWGRQETQYF; v_call: TRBV7-2; d_call: .; j_call: TRBJ2-5; clone_size: .
cdr3_nt: TGTGCCAGCAGTGAATTCTTGGACGCTACTGAAGCTTTCTTT; cdr3_aa: CASSEFLDATEAFF; v_call: TRBV6-1; d_call: .; j_call: TRBJ1-1; clone_size: .
cdr3_nt: TGTGCCACCTCCGGGAACTACGAGCAGTACTTC; cdr3_aa: CATSGNYEQYF; v_call: TRBV11-2; d_call: .; j_call: TRBJ2-7; clone_size: .
cdr3_nt: TGTGCCAGCAGTGAATATTATTGGACGGCTGGGGCCAACGTCCTGACTTTC; cdr3_aa: CASSEYYWTAGANVLTF; v_call: TRBV6-1; d_call: .; j_call: TRBJ2-6; clone_size: .
cdr3_nt: TGCGCCAGCAGCCAAGAACGGTCTACCCTCTCCTACGAGCAGTACTTC; cdr3_aa: CASSQERSTLSYEQYF; v_call: TRBV4-3; d_call: .; j_call: TRBJ2-7; clone_size: .
cdr3_nt: TGTGCCAGCAGGTTTAGCGGGAACGAGCAGTTCTTC; cdr3_aa: CASRFSGNEQFF; v_call: TRBV9; d_call: TRBD2; j_call: TRBJ2-1; clone_size: .
cdr3_nt: TGTGCCAGTAGTGATTTCCTAGCGGGAGAGGGCGGGGAGCTGTTTTTT; cdr3_aa: CASSDFLAGEGGELFF; v_call: TRBV19; d_call: TRBD2; j_call: TRBJ2-2; clone_size: .
cdr3_nt: TGTGCCAGCAGCTTAGATCCCCAGGGAGTAGTAACAGATACGCAGTATTTT; cdr3_aa: CASSLDPQGVVTDTQYF; v_call: TRBV11-2; d_call: .; j_call: TRBJ2-3; clone_size: .
cdr3_nt: TGTGCCAGCAGCTTAGCGGAACTAGCGGGAATCACAGATACGCAGTATTTT; cdr3_aa: CASSLAELAGITDTQYF; v_call: TRBV7-9; d_call: TRBD2; j_call: TRBJ2-3; clone_size: .
cdr3_nt: TGTGCCAGCAGCCTGACAGGGGCCGAGCAGTACTTC; cdr3_aa: CASSLTGAEQYF; v_call: TRBV28; d_call: TRBD1; j_call: TRBJ2-7; clone_size: .
cdr3_nt: TGTGCCAGCAGCTCAAGTAAGGTCGTCTATGAGCAGTTCTTC; cdr3_aa: CASSSSKVVYEQFF; v_call: TRBV11-2; d_call: .; j_call: TRBJ2-1; clone_size: once
cdr3_nt: TGCGCCAGCAGCCAAGATAGTAGAGGGGGGCTGGCCAAAAACATTCAGTACTTC; cdr3_aa: CASSQDSRGGLAKNIQYF; v_call: TRBV4-3; d_call: .; j_call: TRBJ2-4; clone_size: .
cdr3_nt: TGTGCCAGCAGCTTAGGGCTAGCGGGAGTAGTATACGAGCAGTACTTC; cdr3_aa: CASSLGLAGVVYEQYF; v_call: TRBV13; d_call: TRBD2; j_call: TRBJ2-7; clone_size: .
cdr3_nt: TGTGCCATCAGTGAGGGGCTAGCGGGTCACGTTGAGCAGTTCTTC; cdr3_aa: CAISEGLAGHVEQFF; v_call: TRBV10-3; d_call: TRBD2; j_call: TRBJ2-1; clone_size: .
cdr3_nt: TGTGCCAGCAGCCCCGGGACACTTCCCTACAATGAGCAGTTCTTC; cdr3_aa: CASSPGTLPYNEQFF; v_call: TRBV6-5; d_call: .; j_call: TRBJ2-1; clone_size: once
cdr3_nt: TGTGCCATCAGTGAGTCGGGGTTACTAGCGGGAGTCGGGGAGCTGTTTTTT; cdr3_aa: CAISESGLLAGVGELFF; v_call: TRBV10-3; d_call: TRBD2; j_call: TRBJ2-2; clone_size: .
cdr3_nt: TGTGCCAGCAGCGTAGCTTGGAGCTCCTACAATGAGCAGTTCTTC; cdr3_aa: CASSVAWSSYNEQFF; v_call: TRBV9; d_call: .; j_call: TRBJ2-1; clone_size: .
cdr3_nt: TGTGCCAGCAGTTCCCATTATCGGGAGAGAGGTTACGAGCAGTACTTC; cdr3_aa: CASSSHYRERGYEQYF; v_call: TRBV27; d_call: .; j_call: TRBJ2-7; clone_size: few
cdr3_nt: TGTGCCAGCAGCTCGACTAGCGGGAGGCTCTACGAGCAGTACTTC; cdr3_aa: CASSSTSGRLYEQYF; v_call: TRBV11-2; d_call: TRBD2; j_call: TRBJ2-7; clone_size: .
cdr3_nt: TGCAGCGTAGCGGGAGAACCCGAGCAGTACTTC; cdr3_aa: CSVAGEPEQYF; v_call: TRBV29-1; d_call: TRBD2; j_call: TRBJ2-7; clone_size: .
cdr3_nt: TGTGCCAGTAACATCGGGAATCAGCCCCAGCATTTT; cdr3_aa: CASNIGNQPQHF; v_call: TRBV19; d_call: .; j_call: TRBJ1-5; clone_size: .
cdr3_nt: TGTGCCAGCAGCGTAGGGGGACAGGGGTTTGAAAAACTGTTTTTT; cdr3_aa: CASSVGGQGFEKLFF; v_call: TRBV9; d_call: TRBD1; j_call: TRBJ1-4; clone_size: .
cdr3_nt: TGTGCCAGCGGGACTAGCGGGGTCTCCTACGAGCAGTACTTC; cdr3_aa: CASGTSGVSYEQYF; v_call: TRBV2; d_call: TRBD2; j_call: TRBJ2-7; clone_size: once
cdr3_nt: TGTGCCAGCTCTGGTACAGGGACCTTGAACACTGAAGCTTTCTTT; cdr3_aa: CASSGTGTLNTEAFF; v_call: TRBV7-9; d_call: .; j_call: TRBJ1-1; clone_size: .
cdr3_nt: TGTGCCAGCAGTGCTCCCCTCAGGCGATTCGGGGAGCTGTTTTTT; cdr3_aa: CASSAPLRRFGELFF; v_call: TRBV2; d_call: .; j_call: TRBJ2-2; clone_size: .
cdr3_nt: TGTGCCAGTAGTCCCACACAGGGTGGGAAGGAAAAACTGTTTTTT; cdr3_aa: CASSPTQGGKEKLFF; v_call: TRBV19; d_call: .; j_call: TRBJ1-4; clone_size: .
cdr3_nt: TGTGCCATCAGTGAGTCAGGGGGGGCTTACACTGAAGCTTTCTTT; cdr3_aa: CAISESGGAYTEAFF; v_call: TRBV10-3; d_call: .; j_call: TRBJ1-1; clone_size: .
cdr3_nt: TGTGCCAGCCTACCCTTTAACACCGGGGAGCTGTTTTTT; cdr3_aa: CASLPFNTGELFF; v_call: TRBV7-9; d_call: .; j_call: TRBJ2-2; clone_size: .
cdr3_nt: TGTGCCAGCAGCTTAGCGCAGGCAACTAATGAAAAACTGTTTTTT; cdr3_aa: CASSLAQATNEKLFF; v_call: TRBV13; d_call: .; j_call: TRBJ1-4; clone_size: .
cdr3_nt: TGTGCTAGTGGGACAGGGTTTGAGCAGTTCTTC; cdr3_aa: CASGTGFEQFF; v_call: TRBV12-5; d_call: TRBD1; j_call: TRBJ2-1; clone_size: once